Presented here are 21 T cell receptor beta chains from one specimen sequenced in a study of T-cell reconstitution after alpha-beta-depleted transplantation in children. During its preparation, the TCRbeta library received unique molecular identifiers. Each CDR3 protein is one row after TCRdb ran MiXCR on the PCR reads. This repertoire shows 480,000 or so distinct CDR3 sequences, under 12% found once; its top ten account for 2% to 2.5%. The sample in question was PBMCs, obtained before TCRalphabeta/CD19-depleted stem cell transplant. The receptors were gathered from a child younger than 10 with inherited bone marrow failure, due to receive a stem cell transplant.

This clonotype was observed many times. The genes are TRBV20-1 and TRBJ2-1; TRBD2 aligns across 9 bases. The CDR3 runs to 16 residues. V trimming: 3 bases; J trimming: 8 bases; junction bases outside the gene matches: 14. In germline, CDR1 is DFQATT, CDR2 SNEGSKA (reference sequence). This CDR3 reads CSASSTSGLGGDEQFF. The CDR3 DNA reads as TGCAGTGCTAGTTCGACTAGCGGCCTTGGGGGCGATGAGCAGTTCTTC.

As regards this clonotype: A much bigger clone sits one base away, suggesting this may be a read error. This sequence joins TRBV24-1 and TRBJ2-1; no clear D gene. V lost 1 base, J lost 8 bases, and 8 bases lay in between. CDR1 KGHDR and CDR2 SFDVKD come from the germline V gene. This CDR3 region has 13 residues. The CDR3 reads CATSDLWSYEQFF. DNA for the CDR3: TGTGCCACCAGTGATTTATGGAGCTATGAGCAGTTCTTC.

This rearrangement joins TRBV10-3 to TRBJ1-3; 8 bases line up with TRBD1. The CDR3 runs to 17 residues. The V gene's germline CDR1 is ENHRY and CDR2 SYGVKD. V shed 3 bases and J 4 bases; nucleotides not matched to a gene: 11. The CDR3 nucleotides are TGTGCCATCAGTGATGCCCATCAGGGGGCGGTCGGAAACACCATATATTTT. This codes for CAISDAHQGAVGNTIYF.

In this sample, this clonotype turned up many times. The V and J genes are TRBV20-1 and TRBJ2-7, with D possibly matching TRBD1 (5 bases). V was shortened by 0 bases and J by 3 bases, with 15 bases between the two germline ends. The V gene's germline CDR1 is DFQATT and CDR2 SNEGSKA (reference sequence). This CDR3 is built from 15 residues. The chain's CDR3 is CSARDIDSYGYEQYF. CDR3 nucleotides: TGCAGTGCTAGAGATATCGACAGCTACGGCTACGAGCAGTACTTC.

There are many counts of this clonotype. The CDR3 spells CASDQDTQETQYF. The DNA of the CDR3 is TGTGCCAGCGACCAGGACACCCAAGAGACCCAGTACTTC. The gene calls are TRBV6-2 or TRBV6-3 and TRBJ2-5; possibly TRBD1 for D (5 bases). This CDR3 spans 13 amino acids. Germline assignment: CDR1 MNHEY and CDR2 SVGEGT. V lost 8 bases to trimming and J lost 1 base, with 11 bases between them.

Regarding this clonotype: Sequence at one end of the junction differs from germline and may be a read error. The chain links TRBV5-6 to TRBJ2-4; 8 positions agree with TRBD1. The CDR3 consists of 12 residues. The germline V gene encodes CDR1 SGHDT and CDR2 YYEEEE. CDR3 in DNA: TGTGCCAGCAGGGGTCTAGGACAGGGCCACCACTTC. Translated, it gives CASRGLGQGHHF.

There are many counts of this clonotype. The chain employs TRBV3-1 and TRBJ2-4; the D is unclear. The CDR3 consists of 14 residues. V lost 1 base and J lost 1, with 5 bases in between. The germline CDR1 and CDR2 sequences are LGHDT and YNNKEL (reference sequence). The DNA for the CDR3 is TGTGCCAGCAGCCAAGGCGTGGCCAAAAACATTCAGTACTTC. Protein product: CASSQGVAKNIQYF.

Many counts were recorded for this clonotype. The chain employs TRBV13 and TRBJ2-7; 9 bases are a match to TRBD1. The CDR3 extends over 16 amino acids. With 5 bases clipped from V and 2 bases from J, the junction kept 10 bases outside the gene matches. Germline V lookup: CDR1 PRHDT, CDR2 FYEKMQ (reference sequence). DNA for the CDR3: TGTGCCAGCAGCCCGGGACAGGGTTCTGGGGCCTACGAGCAGTACTTC. It yields the protein CASSPGQGSGAYEQYF.

This clonotype was counted many times. The chain is built from TRBV20-1 and TRBJ1-5, with D possibly matching TRBD1 (5 bases). Germline assignment: CDR1 DFQATT and CDR2 SNEGSKA (reference sequence). Between the trimmed V and J ends, which lost 4 bases and 6 bases, there was a span of 19 bases. The CDR3 consists of 15 residues. CDR3 sequence reads: CSAKGSLGPRQPQHF. In DNA, the CDR3 is TGCAGTGCTAAGGGGAGTTTAGGACCCCGTCAGCCCCAGCATTTT.

This clonotype was observed many times. This rearrangement joins TRBV20-1 to TRBJ2-7; D gene unclear. This CDR3 is 10 amino acids long. Trimming removed 5 bases at V and 7 bases at J, with 9 bases between. Germline V gene lookup returns CDR1 DFQATT and CDR2 SNEGSKA (reference sequence). CDR3 residues: CSAPLVEQYF. In DNA form, the CDR3 reads TGCAGTGCTCCCCTAGTAGAGCAGTACTTC.

This clonotype was observed many times. V is TRBV5-6 and J is TRBJ2-3, with 12 bases aligning to TRBD2. The CDR3 extends over 16 amino acids. CDR1 is SGHDT, CDR2 YYEEEE, per germline. Trimming took 0 bases from V and 2 from J; bases not matched to a gene: 1. The CDR3 coding sequence is TGTGCCAGCAGCTTGGGACTAGCGGGAGACACAGATACGCAGTATTTT. It is translated as CASSLGLAGDTDTQYF.

There are many counts of this clonotype. The chain is built from TRBV4-3 and TRBJ2-1, with 8 bases lining up with TRBD2. Germline CDR1 and CDR2: LGHNA and YSLEER. The CDR3 has 16 amino acids. V shed 0 bases, J shed 12 bases, and the junction held 13 bases outside the gene matches. In nucleotides, the CDR3 is TGCGCCAGCAGCCAAGATTGGGCGCGGACTAGCTTTCGGCAGTTCTTC. This encodes CASSQDWARTSFRQFF.

This clonotype was seen only a few times. V usage is TRBV29-1 and J usage is TRBJ2-7, with D tentatively TRBD2 (6 bases). The CDR3 is made up of 15 amino acids. V gave up 1 base and J gave up 0 bases, with 13 bases separating them. Germline lookup yields CDR1 SQVTM and CDR2 ANQGSEA. The CDR3 loop is CSVEGGTHFSYEQYF. The DNA for the CDR3 is TGCAGCGTTGAAGGCGGGACTCACTTCTCCTACGAGCAGTACTTC.

Points on this clonotype: This likely comes from a read error, as the CDR3 has no conserved phenylalanine or tryptophan at its end. The V gene is TRBV19, the J gene TRBJ2-1; no clear D. This CDR3 has 15 residues. Between the trimmed V and J ends, which lost 4 bases and 4 bases, there was a span of 14 bases. Looked up from germline, CDR1 is LNHDA and CDR2 is SQIVND (reference sequence). CDR3 bases: TGTGCCAGTAGTACCTCTGGGGTTGTATACAATGAGCAGTTCTAC. Its translation is CASSTSGVVYNEQFY.

There are many counts of this clonotype. J is TRBJ2-3 and V is TRBV10-3, with D uncertain. Germline V gene data show CDR1 as ENHRY and CDR2 as SYGVKD. This CDR3 region has 11 residues. V lost 2 bases to trimming and J lost 7 bases, with 4 bases between them. This chain's CDR3 is CAISEVNTQYF. Here the CDR3 DNA reads TGTGCCATCAGTGAGGTGAATACGCAGTATTTT.

The chain links TRBV9 to TRBJ2-7; 8 bases align to TRBD2. The length of the CDR3 is 15 residues. Germline V CDR1 and CDR2: SGDLS, YYNGEE. The V gene end was trimmed by 0 bases and the J gene end by 2 bases; junction bases not matched to a gene: 4. The CDR3 region is CASSVGSGRAYEQYF. CDR3 DNA sequence: TGTGCCAGCAGCGTAGGGTCCGGGAGGGCCTACGAGCAGTACTTC.

This clonotype was seen at least ten times. The chain combines TRBV24-1 with TRBJ1-5, with TRBD1 matching 9 bases. The CDR3 is 15 residues long. Germline V gene data show CDR1 as KGHDR and CDR2 as SFDVKD. The V and J ends lost 6 bases and 5 bases, in that order; junction bases with no gene match: 7. The chain's CDR3 is CATSPGQGVYQPQHF. Here the CDR3 DNA reads TGTGCCACCAGTCCGGGACAGGGAGTCTATCAGCCCCAGCATTTT.

This clonotype was counted many times. The chain joins TRBV20-1 to TRBJ1-2; D ambiguous. V shed 3 bases and J shed 4 bases, with 9 bases lying between them. Germline V gives CDR1 DFQATT, CDR2 SNEGSKA (reference sequence). This CDR3 spans 12 amino acids. In DNA, the CDR3 is TGCAGTGCTAGTCGAACGGTCTATGGCTACACCTTC. It translates to CSASRTVYGYTF.

The table lists this clonotype with many counts. The chain has TRBV7-7 and TRBJ1-1, with D uncertain. The V and J ends lost 1 base and 7 bases respectively, with 10 bases between them. The germline gives CDR1 SSHAT, CDR2 FNYEAQ (reference sequence). The CDR3 length is 13 residues. This chain's CDR3 is CASSLGPDGEAFF. As DNA, the CDR3 is TGTGCCAGCAGCTTAGGTCCCGACGGTGAAGCTTTCTTT.

This clonotype has ten or more counts. The genes are TRBV12-3 or TRBV12-4 and TRBJ1-1; no definite D call. V lost 7 bases, J lost 5 bases, and 14 bases lay in between. The CDR3 runs 13 residues. CDR3 region: CASNLNGWTEAFF. In DNA form, the CDR3 reads TGTGCCAGCAACTTAAATGGGTGGACTGAAGCTTTCTTT.

This clonotype showed up many times. The J gene is TRBJ1-5, the V gene TRBV7-9; perhaps TRBD1 as D (5 bases). Trimming removed 5 bases from V and 7 bases from J, with 9 bases in between. The CDR3 is 12 residues long. The germline gives CDR1 SEHNR, CDR2 FQNEAQ (reference sequence). The CDR3 region has the DNA TGTGCCAGCAGCCTGGGGCGGCAGCCCCAGCATTTT. Protein product: CASSLGRQPQHF. Filled out from reference TRBV7-9 and TRBJ1-5, the complete variable domain reads DTGVSQNPRHKITKRGQNVTFRCDPISEHNRLYWYRQTLGQGPEFLTYFQNEAQLEKSRLLSDRFSAERPKGSFSTLEIQRTEQGDSAMYLCASSLGRQPQHFGDGTRLSIL.